These T cell receptor beta chains were read from a single sample in a study of coeliac disease. The table came from immunoSEQ multiplex PCR; TCRdb's copy has only in-frame clones and leaves some out. Of 3,700 or so clones in the sample, approximately 72% were seen once. Material: intraepithelial lymphocytes from the gut. Receptors originate from a woman aged 18-29 years with active celiac disease. Both conserved end residues are part of each CDR3. Each record gives: D gene, J gene, clone size, V gene, CDR3 DNA, CDR3 protein. A D gene is named only where the DNA matches it firmly. A clone size is listed for some rows: how often the clone was seen (once, few, many), or a class if it is expanded.

>TRBD1|TRBJ1-2|.|TRBV6-5
TGTGCCAGCAGTTACTCCGGGACAGGGGTTCGTGGCTACACCTTC
CASSYSGTGVRGYTF
>TRBD1|TRBJ2-3|.|TRBV5-1
TGCGCCAGCAGTCAGGGGGCGAGGACAGATACGCAGTATTTT
CASSQGARTDTQYF
>.|TRBJ2-3|.|TRBV18
TGTGCCAGCTCCCCATTACTAGGAAATACGCAGTATTTT
CASSPLLGNTQYF
>.|TRBJ1-2|.|TRBV7-4
TGTGCCAGCAGCCCGACGAGGTTTCTCGACAACTATGGCTACACCTTC
CASSPTRFLDNYGYTF
>TRBD2|TRBJ2-1|.|TRBV5-4
TGTGCCAGCGGTCCCGTAGCGGGGGGGCGGGGGAATGAGCAGTTCTTC
CASGPVAGGRGNEQFF
>.|TRBJ2-3|once|TRBV7-2
TGTGCCAGCAGCTTCGGTCCCGACACGGATACGCAGTATTTT
CASSFGPDTDTQYF
>.|TRBJ2-3|once|TRBV7-9
TGTGCCAGCAGCTCCGGGGTCAGCACAGATACGCAGTATTTT
CASSSGVSTDTQYF
>.|TRBJ1-2|.|TRBV6-5
TGTGCCAGCAGTTACGGCCAGGGCCTCTATGGCTACACCTTC
CASSYGQGLYGYTF
>TRBD1|TRBJ1-4|.|TRBV10-3
TGTGCCATCAGTGAGTCGGGACAGGCACCTAATGAAAAACTGTTTTTT
CAISESGQAPNEKLFF
>.|TRBJ1-2|.|TRBV7-6
TGTGCCAGCAGCCTAAACCCCTTTTTGCGCGGGTTCGGCTATGGCTACACCTTC
CASSLNPFLRGFGYGYTF
>.|TRBJ2-3|few|TRBV14
TGTGCCAGCAGCCAAGATGAAGGCCGAACTATGATCGGCACAGATACGCAGTATTTT
CASSQDEGRTMIGTDTQYF
>.|TRBJ1-1|.|TRBV19
TGTGCCAGTAGTAGGGAGCGAGACCAAGCTTTCTTT
CASSRERDQAFF
>.|TRBJ1-6|large|TRBV27
TGTGCCAGCAGTCCCTACGGGGGGTCACCCCTCCACTTT
CASSPYGGSPLHF
>TRBD1|TRBJ2-3|.|TRBV23-1
TGCGCCAGCAGTCCGAGGGACAGGGTGTATGGAGATACGCAGTATTTT
CASSPRDRVYGDTQYF
>TRBD1|TRBJ1-6|once|TRBV5-4
TGTGCCAGCAGAGGGGGCGCCTATAATTCACCCCTCCACTTT
CASRGGAYNSPLHF
>TRBD2|TRBJ2-1|.|TRBV7-7
TGTGCCAGCAGCCTAAGGACTAGCGGGGGGGTCAATGAGCAGTTCTTC
CASSLRTSGGVNEQFF
>.|TRBJ2-5|.|TRBV7-2
TGTGCCAGCAGCTCCGGACACCTCCAAGAGACCCAGTACTTC
CASSSGHLQETQYF
>.|TRBJ2-2|.|TRBV7-2
TGTGCCAGCAGCTTAATTGGGGGGAGCCCCACCGGGGAGCTGTTTTTT
CASSLIGGSPTGELFF
>.|TRBJ1-4|.|TRBV2
TGTGCCAGCAGCCGACAGGATCCTGCTAATGAAAAACTGTTTTTT
CASSRQDPANEKLFF
>.|TRBJ1-5|.|TRBV2
TGTGCCAGCAGTGAATTCCCCCCCGCAGGGGTAGGCCAGCCCCAGCATTTT
CASSEFPPAGVGQPQHF
>TRBD2|TRBJ2-7|once|TRBV18
TGTGCCAGCTCACGGCGGAGCGGGGACCAAGGTAGCTACGAGCAGTACTTC
CASSRRSGDQGSYEQYF
>TRBD2|TRBJ2-6|.|TRBV7-2
TGTGCCAGCAGCCCCCTTAGCGGGGGGTTCTCTGGGGCCAACGTCCTGACTTTC
CASSPLSGGFSGANVLTF
>.|TRBJ1-1|.|TRBV5-1
TGCGCCAGCAGAGGAGGGAGGGAGGACACTGAAGCTTTCTTT
CASRGGREDTEAFF
>TRBD1|TRBJ2-1|.|TRBV6-1
TGTGCCAGAGGGGACAGGGGAAGGGAGCAGTTCTTC
CARGDRGREQFF
>TRBD2|TRBJ2-3|.|TRBV7-6
TGTGCCAGCAGTCGGGGGACTAGACCGGATACGCAGTATTTT
CASSRGTRPDTQYF
>.|TRBJ2-1|.|TRBV27
TGTGCCAGCAGTTTCACTTATCAGGACAGGCAGTTCTTC
CASSFTYQDRQFF
>.|TRBJ2-7|.|TRBV20-1
TGCAGTGCCCCCTCCCGGTACGAGCAGTACTTC
CSAPSRYEQYF
>.|TRBJ1-1|.|TRBV6-4
TGTGCCAGCAGACCCATCCCGGACTCGAACACTGAAGCTTTCTTT
CASRPIPDSNTEAFF
>TRBD2|TRBJ2-3|few|TRBV25-1
TGTGCCAGCATTGGGACTAGCGGGGGGGCCGTGGCAGCAGATACGCAGTATTTT
CASIGTSGGAVAADTQYF
>.|TRBJ2-5|few|TRBV7-2
TGTGCCAGCAGCCCAAATCGGGAGACCCAGTACTTC
CASSPNRETQYF
>TRBD2|TRBJ2-3|.|TRBV6-1
TGTGCCAGCAGTGAAATTCGGGGGGGGACTAACACAGATACGCAGTATTTT
CASSEIRGGTNTDTQYF